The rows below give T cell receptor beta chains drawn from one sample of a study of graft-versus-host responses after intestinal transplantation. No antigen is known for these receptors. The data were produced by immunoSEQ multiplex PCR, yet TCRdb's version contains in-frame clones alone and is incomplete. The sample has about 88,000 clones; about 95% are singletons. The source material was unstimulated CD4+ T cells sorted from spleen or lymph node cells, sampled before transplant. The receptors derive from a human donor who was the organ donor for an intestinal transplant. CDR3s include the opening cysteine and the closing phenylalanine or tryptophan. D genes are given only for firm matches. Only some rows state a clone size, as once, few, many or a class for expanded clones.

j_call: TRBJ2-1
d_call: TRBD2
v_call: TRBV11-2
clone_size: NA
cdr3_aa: CASSLSGGYNEQFF
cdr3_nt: TGTGCCAGCAGCCTTAGCGGGGGTTACAATGAGCAGTTCTTC

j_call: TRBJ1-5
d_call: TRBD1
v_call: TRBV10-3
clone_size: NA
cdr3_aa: CAIGAGGFEQPQHF
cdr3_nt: TGTGCCATCGGGGCAGGGGGTTTTGAACAGCCCCAGCATTTT

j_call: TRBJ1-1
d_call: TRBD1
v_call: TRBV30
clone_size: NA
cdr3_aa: CAWSGETGRENTEAFF
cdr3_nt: TGTGCCTGGAGTGGGGAGACAGGGAGAGAGAACACTGAAGCTTTCTTT

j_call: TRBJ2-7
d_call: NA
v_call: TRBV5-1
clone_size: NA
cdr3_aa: CASSFTNSYEQYF
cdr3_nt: TGCGCCAGCAGCTTTACGAACTCCTACGAGCAGTACTTC

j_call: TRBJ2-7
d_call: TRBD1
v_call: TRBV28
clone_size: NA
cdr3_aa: CASSSDRGYEQYF
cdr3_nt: TGTGCCAGCAGCTCCGACAGGGGATACGAGCAGTACTTC

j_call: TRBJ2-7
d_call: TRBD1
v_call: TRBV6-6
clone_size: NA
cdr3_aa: CASSRQGAGYEQYF
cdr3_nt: TGTGCCAGCAGTCGACAGGGGGCAGGTTACGAGCAGTACTTC

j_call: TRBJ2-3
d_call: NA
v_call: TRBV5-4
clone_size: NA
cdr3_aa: CASSLGGTDTQYF
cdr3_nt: TGTGCCAGCAGCTTGGGGGGCACAGATACGCAGTATTTT

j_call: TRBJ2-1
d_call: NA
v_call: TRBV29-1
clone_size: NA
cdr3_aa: CSATKSSYNEQFF
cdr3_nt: TGCAGCGCCACGAAGAGCTCCTACAATGAGCAGTTCTTC

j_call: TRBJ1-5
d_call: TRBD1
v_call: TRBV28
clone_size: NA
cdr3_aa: CASSSADRGSNQPQHF
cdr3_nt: TGTGCCAGCAGCTCCGCCGACAGGGGAAGCAATCAGCCCCAGCATTTT

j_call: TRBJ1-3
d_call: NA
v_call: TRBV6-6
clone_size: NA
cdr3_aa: CASLQGGPSGNTIYF
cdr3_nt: TGTGCCAGCTTACAAGGTGGCCCCTCTGGAAACACCATATATTTT

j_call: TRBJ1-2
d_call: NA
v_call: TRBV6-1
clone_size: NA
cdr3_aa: CASRVGLSEIYGYTF
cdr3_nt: TGTGCCAGCAGAGTTGGACTCTCAGAAATCTATGGCTACACCTTC

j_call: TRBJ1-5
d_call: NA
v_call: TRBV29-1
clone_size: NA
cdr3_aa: CSVGVGGSNQPQHF
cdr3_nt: TGCAGCGTTGGGGTGGGAGGGAGCAATCAGCCCCAGCATTTT

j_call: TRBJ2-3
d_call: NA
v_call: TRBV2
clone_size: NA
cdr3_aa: CASSEDRDTQYF
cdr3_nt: TGTGCCAGCAGTGAAGACCGAGATACGCAGTATTTT

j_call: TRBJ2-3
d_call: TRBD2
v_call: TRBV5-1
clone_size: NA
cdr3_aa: CASSGPGGSTDTQYF
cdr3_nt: TGCGCCAGCAGCGGACCGGGGGGGAGCACAGATACGCAGTATTTT

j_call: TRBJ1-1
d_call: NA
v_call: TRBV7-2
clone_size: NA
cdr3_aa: CASSPPGAGNTEAFF
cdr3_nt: TGTGCCAGCAGTCCCCCCGGGGCGGGGAACACTGAAGCTTTCTTT

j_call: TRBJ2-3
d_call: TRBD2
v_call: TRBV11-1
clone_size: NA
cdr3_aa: CASSYSGGPTDTQYF
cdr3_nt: TGTGCCAGCAGCTATAGCGGGGGACCCACAGATACGCAGTATTTT

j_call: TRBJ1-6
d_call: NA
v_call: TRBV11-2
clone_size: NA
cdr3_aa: CASSFLSSPLHF
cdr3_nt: TGTGCCAGCAGCTTCTTAAGTTCACCCCTCCACTTT

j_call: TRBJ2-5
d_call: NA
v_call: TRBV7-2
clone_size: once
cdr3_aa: CASSLWTEETQYF
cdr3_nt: TGTGCCAGCAGCTTATGGACAGAAGAGACCCAGTACTTC

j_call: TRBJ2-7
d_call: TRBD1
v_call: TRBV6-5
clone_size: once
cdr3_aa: CASSRTGKGYEQYF
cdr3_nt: TGTGCCAGCAGCCGGACAGGGAAGGGCTACGAGCAGTACTTC

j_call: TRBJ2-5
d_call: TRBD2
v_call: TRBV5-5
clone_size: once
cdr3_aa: CASSHGLAGGPDQETQYF
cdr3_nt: TGTGCCAGCAGCCACGGACTAGCGGGGGGGCCGGATCAAGAGACCCAGTACTTC

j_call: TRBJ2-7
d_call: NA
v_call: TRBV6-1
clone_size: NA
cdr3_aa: CASSEQQGSYEQYF
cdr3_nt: TGTGCCAGCAGTGAACAACAGGGATCCTACGAGCAGTACTTC

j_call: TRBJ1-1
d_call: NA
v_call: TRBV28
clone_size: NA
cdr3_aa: CASRLRGTEAFF
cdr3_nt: TGTGCCAGCAGGTTGAGGGGGACTGAAGCTTTCTTT

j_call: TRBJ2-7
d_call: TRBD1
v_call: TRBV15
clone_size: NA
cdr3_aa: CATSRVDGTASSYEQYF
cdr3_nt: TGTGCCACCAGCAGAGTGGACGGGACAGCCTCCTCCTACGAGCAGTACTTC

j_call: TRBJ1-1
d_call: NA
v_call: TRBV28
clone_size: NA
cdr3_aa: CASSLLGTSEAFF
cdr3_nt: TGTGCCAGCAGTTTACTGGGTACTTCTGAAGCTTTCTTT

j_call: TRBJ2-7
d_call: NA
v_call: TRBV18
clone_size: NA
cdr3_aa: CASSPRQPTYEQYF
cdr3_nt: TGTGCCAGCTCACCACGCCAGCCAACCTACGAGCAGTACTTC

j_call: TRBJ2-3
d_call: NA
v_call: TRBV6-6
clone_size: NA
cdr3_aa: CASSPPLASTDTQYF
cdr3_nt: TGTGCCAGCAGCCCTCCTTTGGCTAGCACAGATACGCAGTATTTT

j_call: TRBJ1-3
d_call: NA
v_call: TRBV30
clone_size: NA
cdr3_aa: CAWSVGSGNTIYF
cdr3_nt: TGTGCCTGGAGTGTAGGCTCTGGAAACACCATATATTTT

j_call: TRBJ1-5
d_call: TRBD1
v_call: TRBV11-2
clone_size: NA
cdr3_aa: CASSQDRDYQPQHF
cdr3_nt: TGTGCCAGCAGCCAGGACAGGGATTATCAGCCCCAGCATTTT

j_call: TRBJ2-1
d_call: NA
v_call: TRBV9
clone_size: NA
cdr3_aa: CASSVVDSSYNEQFF
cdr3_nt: TGTGCCAGCAGCGTAGTTGACAGCTCCTACAATGAGCAGTTCTTC

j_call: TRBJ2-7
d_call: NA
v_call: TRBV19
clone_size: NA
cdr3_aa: CASSAKTYEQYF
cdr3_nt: TGTGCCAGTAGCGCGAAAACCTACGAGCAGTACTTC

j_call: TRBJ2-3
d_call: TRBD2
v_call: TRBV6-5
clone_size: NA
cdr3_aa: CASRSPGLAVDTQYF
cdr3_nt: TGTGCCAGCAGAAGTCCGGGACTAGCGGTAGATACGCAGTATTTT

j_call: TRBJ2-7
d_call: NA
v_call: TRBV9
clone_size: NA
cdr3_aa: CASSVEQSSYEQYF
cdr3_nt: TGTGCCAGCAGCGTAGAACAGAGCTCCTACGAGCAGTACTTC

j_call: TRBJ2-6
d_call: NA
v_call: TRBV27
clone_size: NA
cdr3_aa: CASSSLGRVGSGANVLTF
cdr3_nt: TGTGCCAGCAGTTCCTTAGGCCGGGTGGGATCTGGGGCCAACGTCCTGACTTTC

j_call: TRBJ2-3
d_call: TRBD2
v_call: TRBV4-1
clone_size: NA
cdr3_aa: CASSQAGRGTDTQYF
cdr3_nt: TGCGCCAGCAGCCAAGCCGGGAGGGGCACAGATACGCAGTATTTT

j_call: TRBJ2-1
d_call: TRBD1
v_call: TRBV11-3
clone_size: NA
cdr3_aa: CASSLGTGNYNEQFF
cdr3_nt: TGTGCCAGCAGCTTAGGGACAGGGAACTACAATGAGCAGTTCTTC

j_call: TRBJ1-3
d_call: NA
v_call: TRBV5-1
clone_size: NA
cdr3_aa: CASKPGPTTGNTIYF
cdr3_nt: TGCGCCAGCAAACCGGGACCGACGACTGGAAACACCATATATTTT

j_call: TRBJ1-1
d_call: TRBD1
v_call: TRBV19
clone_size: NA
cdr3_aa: CASSRDRQTTEAFF
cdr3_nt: TGTGCCAGTAGCCGGGACAGACAAACCACTGAAGCTTTCTTT

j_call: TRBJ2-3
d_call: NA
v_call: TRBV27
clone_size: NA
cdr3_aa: CASRWTVSTDTQYF
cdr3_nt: TGTGCCAGCAGGTGGACAGTTAGCACAGATACGCAGTATTTT

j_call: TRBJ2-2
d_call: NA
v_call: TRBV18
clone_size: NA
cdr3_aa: CASCMSVLGRTGELFF
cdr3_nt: TGTGCCAGCTGTATGTCCGTGCTAGGTCGGACCGGGGAGCTGTTTTTT

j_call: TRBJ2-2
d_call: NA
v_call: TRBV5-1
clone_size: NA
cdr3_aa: CASTSTGELFF
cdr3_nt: TGCGCCAGCACCAGCACCGGGGAGCTGTTTTTT

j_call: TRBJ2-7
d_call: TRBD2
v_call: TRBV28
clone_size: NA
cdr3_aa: CASSSPGTSGYEQYF
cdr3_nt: TGTGCCAGCAGTTCACCCGGGACTAGCGGCTACGAGCAGTACTTC

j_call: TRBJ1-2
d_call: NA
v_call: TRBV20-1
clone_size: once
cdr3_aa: CSARQTYGYTF
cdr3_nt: TGCAGTGCTCGACAGACCTATGGCTACACCTTC

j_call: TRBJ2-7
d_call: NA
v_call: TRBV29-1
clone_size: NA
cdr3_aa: CSVEGGGGGTYEQYF
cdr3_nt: TGCAGCGTTGAAGGGGGCGGAGGAGGGACCTACGAGCAGTACTTC

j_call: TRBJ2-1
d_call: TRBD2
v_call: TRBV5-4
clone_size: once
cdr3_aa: CASSFGGGLNEQFF
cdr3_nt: TGTGCCAGCAGCTTCGGCGGGGGGTTGAATGAGCAGTTCTTC